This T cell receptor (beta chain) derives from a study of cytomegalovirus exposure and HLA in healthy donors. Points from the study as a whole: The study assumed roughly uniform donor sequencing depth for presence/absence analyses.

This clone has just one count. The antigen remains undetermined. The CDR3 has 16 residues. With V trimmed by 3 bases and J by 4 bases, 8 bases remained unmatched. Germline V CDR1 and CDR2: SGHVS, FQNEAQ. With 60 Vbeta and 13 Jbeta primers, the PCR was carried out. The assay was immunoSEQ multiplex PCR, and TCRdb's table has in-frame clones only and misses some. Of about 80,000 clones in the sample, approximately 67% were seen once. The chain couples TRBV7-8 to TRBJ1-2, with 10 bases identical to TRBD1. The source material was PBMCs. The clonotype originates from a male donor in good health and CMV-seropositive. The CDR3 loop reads CASSFPGTGDSYGYTF. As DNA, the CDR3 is TGTGCCAGCAGCTTCCCCGGGACAGGGGATTCCTATGGCTACACCTTC.